One and the same sample provided the 13 T cell receptor beta chains below, sequenced in a study of T cells in Graves' hyperthyroidism and ophthalmopathy. Amplified TCR beta CDR3 regions came from RNA transcripts. HTBI primers were used for first-round RT-PCR of the TCR CDR3. One entry per CDR3 protein, called by TCRdb with MiXCR from the multiplex PCR reads. The table shows about 350,000 distinct CDR3 sequences, with about a fifth occurring only once. Material: blood. These receptors came from a woman between 18 and 30 years old with Graves' hyperthyroidism.

This clonotype was seen a single time. The V and J genes are TRBV20-1 and TRBJ2-7; 10 positions match TRBD2. Germline-derived CDR1 and CDR2 are DFQATT and SNEGSKA (reference sequence). The CDR3 extends over 16 amino acids. Trimming at V came to 5 bases and at J to 0 bases, leaving 10 bases not matched to a gene. CDR3 DNA: TGCAGTGCTCAATTAACTAGCGGGGATAGCTCCTACGAGCAGTACTTC. It codes for CSAQLTSGDSSYEQYF.

This clonotype was picked up many times. The chain recombines TRBV28 with TRBJ1-5, with D hard to call. The CDR3 consists of 14 residues. Trimming removed 1 base from V and 1 base from J, with 5 bases in between. Germline assignment: CDR1 MDHEN and CDR2 SYDVKM. This CDR3 is CASSLLGSNQPQHF. The CDR3 DNA reads as TGTGCCAGCAGTTTATTGGGGAGCAATCAGCCCCAGCATTTT.

With respect to this clonotype: This may come from a read error, since a much larger clone is one base off. The chain has TRBV6-1 and TRBJ1-2, with TRBD1 as a possible D gene (5 bases). The V gene's germline CDR1 is MNHNS and CDR2 SASEGT. The CDR3 loop spans 16 amino acids. V shed 5 bases and J shed 5 bases, with 21 bases lying between them. The CDR3 sequence is CASSPSSGTARYGYTF. CDR3 nucleotide sequence: TGTGCCAGCAGTCCTTCCAGCGGGACCGCGAGGTATGGCTACACCTTC.

This clonotype has ten or more counts. The chain links TRBV12-3 or TRBV12-4 to TRBJ2-5; D ambiguous. V was pared by 3 bases and J by 4 bases, with 6 bases between. CDR3 length equals 12 residues. The CDR3 loop is CASSFVGETQYF. CDR3 DNA: TGTGCCAGCAGTTTTGTAGGAGAGACCCAGTACTTC.

V usage is TRBV20-1 and J usage is TRBJ1-1; no firm D call. The CDR3 length is 16 residues. The V gene lost 6 bases and the J gene lost 1 base, with 21 bases spanning the gap. Germline V gene data show CDR1 as DFQATT and CDR2 as SNEGSKA (reference sequence). CDR3 loop: CSAICVEGRKNTEAFF. The CDR3 bases are TGCAGTGCGATATGTGTGGAGGGTAGGAAGAACACTGAAGCTTTCTTT.

This clonotype was observed at least ten times. The chain uses TRBV28 and TRBJ1-1; unclear D gene. V lost 3 bases to trimming and J lost 6 bases, with 8 bases between them. Germline lookup yields CDR1 MDHEN and CDR2 SYDVKM. The CDR3 runs 12 residues. The chain's CDR3 is CASSFGKAEAFF. The CDR3 DNA sequence: TGTGCCAGCAGTTTCGGCAAGGCTGAAGCTTTCTTT.

In its sample, this clonotype was seen many times. In nucleotides, the CDR3 is TGTGCCAGCAGCTTTAGGACTTCGAGGGAAGCTTTCTTT. It translates to CASSFRTSREAFF. The V call is TRBV5-8, the J call TRBJ1-1; D is undetermined. The length of the CDR3 is 13 residues. Germline-derived CDR1 and CDR2 are SGHTS and YDEGEE. V was clipped by 2 bases and J by 8 bases, with 13 bases between them.

This clonotype appeared a few times. It may be a read error: a sequence one base away is much more abundant. The rearrangement links TRBV3-1 to TRBJ2-5, with 16 bases identical to TRBD2. The CDR3 is 15 amino acids. The germline gives CDR1 LGHDT, CDR2 YNNKEL (reference sequence). The CDR3 region has the DNA TGTGCCAGCAGCCATGGGGGACTAGCGGGAGGGACCAAGTACTTC. It yields the protein CASSHGGLAGGTKYF.

The table lists this clonotype with many counts. This sequence joins TRBV2 and TRBJ1-5; D might be TRBD1 (5 bases). The CDR3 covers 13 residues. Germline V gene lookup returns CDR1 SNHLY and CDR2 FYNNEI. Deletions cut 6 bases from V and 7 bases from J, with 13 bases between. The CDR3: CASRPLSGQPQHF. CDR3 DNA: TGTGCCAGCAGGCCTCTGTCAGGGCAGCCCCAGCATTTT.

At least ten counts were recorded for this clonotype. The genes are TRBV7-3 and TRBJ1-1, with D possibly being TRBD1 (5 bases). The V gene lost 3 bases and the J gene lost 3 bases, with 8 bases spanning the gap. Per germline, CDR1 SGHTA and CDR2 FQGTGA. The CDR3 loop spans 13 amino acids. The CDR3 DNA reads TGTGCCAGCAGCTTCGACAGCGACACTGAAGCTTTCTTT. Encoded protein: CASSFDSDTEAFF. Supplemented by reference TRBV7-3 and TRBJ1-1, the full variable domain reads GAGVSQTPSNKVTEKGKYVELRCDPISGHTALYWYRQSLGQGPEFLIYFQGTGAADDSGLPNDRFFAVRPEGSVSTLKIQRTERGDSAVYLCASSFDSDTEAFFGQGTRLTVV.

The chain is built from TRBV28 and TRBJ2-7, with D perhaps matching TRBD1 or TRBD2 (6 bases each). Per the germline V gene, CDR1 is MDHEN and CDR2 is SYDVKM. This CDR3 has 14 amino acids. Trimming left V 5 bases short and J 2 bases short, with 13 bases between. The chain's CDR3 is CASSVGGLAYEQYV. DNA of the CDR3: TGTGCCAGCAGTGTGGGGGGCCTCGCCTACGAGCAGTACGTC.

This clonotype was seen many times. The genes are TRBV6-5 and TRBJ1-2, with TRBD1 matching over 9 bases. Germline V lookup: CDR1 MNHEY, CDR2 SVGAGI. J lost 0 bases, V lost 6 bases, and 8 bases had no gene match. The CDR3 is 16 residues long. CDR3 sequence: CASSPTGGPSNYGYTF. For the CDR3, the DNA is TGTGCCAGCAGCCCGACAGGGGGACCTTCTAACTATGGCTACACCTTC.

The sample holds many counts of this clonotype. The chain has TRBV20-1 and TRBJ2-7; weak D call: TRBD2 (6 bases). Trimming took off 4 bases at V and 4 bases at J, with 23 bases between the two ends. Germline V gene data show CDR1 as DFQATT and CDR2 as SNEGSKA (reference sequence). This CDR3 region has 16 residues. This chain's CDR3 is CSAKPQTAAGWYEQYF. CDR3 coding DNA: TGCAGTGCTAAGCCCCAAACCGCCGCGGGGTGGTACGAGCAGTACTTC.